This is a list of T cell receptor beta chains from one sample in a study of T cells in Graves' hyperthyroidism and ophthalmopathy. MiXCR, applied by TCRdb to the multiplex PCR reads, yields one record per CDR3 protein. This table holds under 400,000 distinct CDR3 sequences, less than 15% found once. The sequencing input was blood. These receptors originate from a woman aged 18-29 years with Graves' hyperthyroidism. CDR3s include the opening cysteine and the closing phenylalanine or tryptophan. A D gene is named only where the DNA matches it firmly. Rows give clone size only sometimes, using once, few, many, or a class for an expanded clone.

J | D | V | size | DNA | CDR3
TRBJ1-1 | NA | TRBV10-3 | many | TGTGCCATCAGTGAGAGTAGGGACACAAACACTGAAGCTTTCTTT | CAISESRDTNTEAFF
TRBJ1-6 | NA | TRBV27 | many | TGTGCCAGCAGTTTGGTGAGCAGCCCGCTAAATTCACCCCTCCACTTT | CASSLVSSPLNSPLHF
TRBJ1-1 | NA | TRBV12-3/TRBV12-4 | many | TGTGCCAGCAGTTTAATAAAGGCTGAAGCTTTCTTT | CASSLIKAEAFF
TRBJ2-5 | NA | TRBV25-1 | many | TGTGCCAGCAGTGCAGGAGGAGAGACCCAGTACTTC | CASSAGGETQYF
TRBJ2-6 | NA | TRBV18 | many | TGTGCCAGCTCATTGGCGCCGTTTGGGGCCAACGTCCTGACTTTC | CASSLAPFGANVLTF
TRBJ2-5 | TRBD1 | TRBV6-2/TRBV6-3 | many | TGTGCCAGCAGAAGACAGGGGGCGGTGGGAGAGACCCAGTACTTC | CASRRQGAVGETQYF
TRBJ2-7 | TRBD1 | TRBV7-9 | NA | TGTGCCAGCAGCCAACCTGACAGGGCCTACGAGCAGTACTTC | CASSQPDRAYEQYF
TRBJ1-1 | TRBD1 | TRBV10-3 | NA | TGTGCCATCAGCAGGGGGCCGATCTGGGAGAACACTGAAGCTTTCTTT | CAISRGPIWENTEAFF
TRBJ2-2 | NA | TRBV7-3 | NA | TGTGCCAGCCCCCCAGTACCTCACACCGGGGAGCTGTTTTTT | CASPPVPHTGELFF
TRBJ2-1 | NA | TRBV7-9 | few | TGTGCCAGCAGCTTAGCGACGGGTAGCTCCTACAATGAGCAGTTCTTC | CASSLATGSSYNEQFF
TRBJ1-1 | NA | TRBV7-2 | many | TGTGCCAGCAGCTCGGCGGGGGCTGGGATTGAAGCTTTCTTT | CASSSAGAGIEAFF
TRBJ1-1 | NA | TRBV15 | many | TGTGCCACCCGGGTGCAGAACACTGAAGCTTTCTTT | CATRVQNTEAFF
TRBJ1-2 | NA | TRBV2 | many | TGTGCCAGCCCTGGGTTGAAGGCTAATTATGGCTACACCTTC | CASPGLKANYGYTF
TRBJ2-5 | NA | TRBV14 | NA | TGTGCCAGCAGCCAAGATCGCGACCGCCCACGGACCCAGTACTTC | CASSQDRDRPRTQYF
TRBJ2-5 | NA | TRBV18 | NA | TGTGCCAGCTCACCACTGAATGGGCTCCAAGAGACCCAGTACTTC | CASSPLNGLQETQYF
TRBJ2-7 | NA | TRBV11-2 | many | TGTGCCAGCACTCTGGGGGAGACCTACGAGCAGTACTTC | CASTLGETYEQYF
TRBJ2-1 | NA | TRBV6-5 | NA | TGTGCCAGCAGTTACTTAGAGGGAATCGGGTACAATGAGCAGTTCTTC | CASSYLEGIGYNEQFF
TRBJ1-2 | NA | TRBV24-1 | NA | TGTGCCACTTCCGACGGGAACAGGGGCTACACCTTC | CATSDGNRGYTF
TRBJ2-3 | NA | TRBV3-1 | many | TGTGCCAGCAGCTGGCTGACGGTGGGCGAAACGCAGTATTTT | CASSWLTVGETQYF
TRBJ2-7 | TRBD2 | TRBV20-1 | many | TGCAGTGCGCGGTCGGTTAGCGGGGGGCACGAGCAGTACTTC | CSARSVSGGHEQYF
TRBJ2-1 | NA | TRBV18 | few | TGTGCCAGCTCATCGGGACTTGCAGGGGGCAATGAGCAGTTCTTC | CASSSGLAGGNEQFF
TRBJ1-1 | TRBD1 | TRBV5-1 | many | TGCGCCAGCAGCTTGGACCCCAGGGGGCTGAACACTGAAGCTTTCTTT | CASSLDPRGLNTEAFF
TRBJ2-5 | TRBD2 | TRBV20-1 | few | TGCAGTGCTAGTCTCCCTAGCGGGAGTAGTCAAGAGACCCAGTACTTC | CSASLPSGSSQETQYF
TRBJ2-1 | TRBD1 | TRBV7-9 | many | TGTGCCAGCAGCCTGACAGGGGGTTCGACCTCCTACAATGAGCAGTTCTTC | CASSLTGGSTSYNEQFF
TRBJ2-7 | NA | TRBV7-9 | many | TGTGCCAGCAGCCTCGGCGTAAAGCCCTACGAGCAGTACTTC | CASSLGVKPYEQYF
TRBJ2-3 | TRBD2 | TRBV20-1 | many | TGCAGTGCTATTCTCCTAGCGGGAGTTCTAGATACGCAGTATTTT | CSAILLAGVLDTQYF
TRBJ1-6 | TRBD1 | TRBV2 | many | TGTGCCAGCATTACGGACAGGGATTCACCCCTCCACTTT | CASITDRDSPLHF
TRBJ2-1 | TRBD1 | TRBV5-1 | NA | TGCGCCAGCAGCTTGGGAACAGGGGGTACGAATGAGCAGTTCTTC | CASSLGTGGTNEQFF
TRBJ1-2 | NA | TRBV28 | many | TGTGCCAGCAGGCCCCACGGATTCGCGGTCTATGGCTACACCTTC | CASRPHGFAVYGYTF
TRBJ1-4 | NA | TRBV7-8 | many | TGTGCCAGCAGCTCCCGGAGATGGGGGTGGGATGAAAAACTGTTTTTT | CASSSRRWGWDEKLFF
TRBJ2-1 | NA | TRBV20-1 | NA | TGCAGTGCTGAAATGCGGGACTCTAACAATGAGCAGTTCTTC | CSAEMRDSNNEQFF
TRBJ2-7 | NA | TRBV18 | many | TGTGCCAGCTCACTACGGGGGCCACCCTACGAGCAGTACTTC | CASSLRGPPYEQYF
TRBJ2-1 | TRBD1 | TRBV27 | many | TGTGCCAGCACCGGAGGGACAGGGGGTAACAATGAGCAGTTCTTC | CASTGGTGGNNEQFF
TRBJ2-5 | NA | TRBV20-1 | NA | TGCAGTGCTAGAGATTTGGGGCTCGTTGAGAAGACCCAGTACTTC | CSARDLGLVEKTQYF
TRBJ2-1 | NA | TRBV25-1 | NA | TGTGCCACCACCCCCGGCGACAATCGGCTCAATGAGCAGTTCTTC | CATTPGDNRLNEQFF
TRBJ2-4 | TRBD2 | TRBV7-9 | NA | TGTGCCAGCAGCTTAGGTCGGGAGGGAAACATTCAGTACTTC | CASSLGREGNIQYF
TRBJ1-4 | NA | TRBV15 | many | TGTGCCACCAGCGCCGAGACGGAGGAAAAACTGTTTTTT | CATSAETEEKLFF
TRBJ1-2 | NA | TRBV20-1 | many | TGCAGTGCTGTGTTGAGGGCTGGGGAAAAAGGCTACACCTTC | CSAVLRAGEKGYTF
TRBJ2-5 | TRBD2 | TRBV4-1 | many | TGCGCCAGCAGCCAAGAGGGACTAGCGGGAGTCGAGACCCAGTACTTC | CASSQEGLAGVETQYF
TRBJ2-7 | NA | TRBV27 | few | TGTGCCAGCAGCGTAGGTGCTACCTACGAGCAGTACTTC | CASSVGATYEQYF
TRBJ2-2 | NA | TRBV12-3/TRBV12-4 | many | TGTGCCAGCAGTTTACAGGGGGGTGAGAACACCGGGGAGCTGTTTTTT | CASSLQGGENTGELFF
TRBJ1-2 | NA | TRBV2 | many | TGTGCCAGCAGTGGGGGGACTGTCTATGGCTACACCTTC | CASSGGTVYGYTF
TRBJ1-2 | NA | TRBV5-4 | many | TGTGCCAGCAGCCCAGTCCACCCCGAATTGGGGGGCTACACCTTC | CASSPVHPELGGYTF
TRBJ1-1 | TRBD1 | TRBV5-1 | NA | TGCGCCAGCTACCGGGACAGGGGTCCGGTGAACACTGAAGCTTTCTTT | CASYRDRGPVNTEAFF
TRBJ2-1 | NA | TRBV28 | many | TGTGCCAGCAGCCTCGACCTAGGGAGTGAGTTCTTC | CASSLDLGSEFF
TRBJ2-7 | TRBD2 | TRBV12-3/TRBV12-4 | many | TGTGCCAGCAGTTTCGGACTAGCCTCCTACGAGCAGTACTTC | CASSFGLASYEQYF
TRBJ1-3 | NA | TRBV28 | NA | TGTGCCAGCAGTATGCAATTACAGGAATCTGGAAACACCATATATTTT | CASSMQLQESGNTIYF
TRBJ2-1 | NA | TRBV29-1 | many | TGCAGCGTCGGCGGGATCCTAGCCAAGGGCGTCAATGAGCAGTTCTTC | CSVGGILAKGVNEQFF
TRBJ2-1 | TRBD1 | TRBV30 | NA | TGTGCCTGGAGTGTATCTTACAGGGGAATCTACAATGAGCAGTTCTTC | CAWSVSYRGIYNEQFF
TRBJ1-1 | NA | TRBV28 | many | TGTGCCAGCAGTCTTGCAGCGAGGGTGAACACTGAAGCTTTCTTT | CASSLAARVNTEAFF
TRBJ2-3 | TRBD2 | TRBV20-1 | many | TGCAGTGCTAGAGCTTGGAAGAGCGGGAGGGCAGGAGATACGCAGTATTTT | CSARAWKSGRAGDTQYF
TRBJ2-3 | TRBD2 | TRBV20-1 | once | TGCAGTGCTTTGAGACTAGCGGGAGCGGGGATTGGCGATACGCAGTATTTT | CSALRLAGAGIGDTQYF
TRBJ1-3 | NA | TRBV12-3/TRBV12-4 | many | TGTGCCAGCAGTTTATCAGCCTATATCTCTGGAAACACCATATATTTT | CASSLSAYISGNTIYF
TRBJ1-3 | NA | TRBV6-1 | many | TGTGCCAGCAGTGACGGGGCGAGATTCTCTGGAAACACCATATATTTT | CASSDGARFSGNTIYF
TRBJ2-3 | TRBD2 | TRBV7-3 | NA | TGTGCCAGCAGCTTAATGGGACTAGCGGGAGCCTCTCTTCAGTATTTT | CASSLMGLAGASLQYF
TRBJ2-2 | TRBD2 | TRBV19 | many | TGTGCCAGTAGTATAGCCCGGACTAGCGGGGCCGGTCGGAACACCGGGGAGCTGTTTTTT | CASSIARTSGAGRNTGELFF
TRBJ2-2 | NA | TRBV3-1 | NA | TGTGCCAGCAGCCAAGTGACAGGGGAGGGGGGGGAGCTGTTTTTT | CASSQVTGEGGELFF
TRBJ2-7 | NA | TRBV10-3 | many | TGTGCCATCAGTGATGGGGCGATTAGCTCCTACGAGCAGTACTTC | CAISDGAISSYEQYF
TRBJ2-2 | NA | TRBV19 | many | TGTGCCAGTAGTAGGGGGACGGATGCTACCGGGGAGCTGTTTTTT | CASSRGTDATGELFF